These 32 T cell receptor beta chains originate from one sample sequenced in a study of blood T cell repertoires in COVID-19. Here immunoSEQ multiplex PCR was the method, and the copy in TCRdb shows in-frame clones only, minus some. The sample lists about 250,000 clones, about four fifths occurring once. The sample consisted of PBMCs or T cells enriched from blood (not recorded which). The receptor source for this set is a man between 40 and 49 years old who had been exposed to COVID-19.

The chain uses TRBV2 and TRBJ2-7; 7 positions agree with TRBD2. Per germline, CDR1 SNHLY and CDR2 FYNNEI. With 10 bases clipped from V and 0 bases from J, the junction kept 12 bases outside the gene matches. The CDR3 is 15 residues long. The CDR3 DNA reads as TGTGCCACCACCCGTGCTAGCGGCAGCTCCTACGAGCAGTACTTC. It specifies CATTRASGSSYEQYF.

The rearrangement joins TRBV28 to TRBJ2-5; 7 nucleotides line up with TRBD1. This CDR3 has 14 residues. Looked up from germline, CDR1 is MDHEN and CDR2 is SYDVKM. With V trimmed by 5 bases and J by 1 base, 4 bases remained unmatched. In DNA form, the CDR3 reads TGTGCCAGCAGTCTCGGACAGGCCCAAGAGACCCAGTACTTC. Translated, it gives CASSLGQAQETQYF.

This chain joins TRBV29-1 and TRBJ2-7; weak D call: TRBD2 (6 bases). Trimming left V 5 bases short and J 2 bases short, with 16 bases between. Germline CDR1 reads SQVTM; CDR2 reads ANQGSEA. The CDR3 has 14 amino acids. This chain's CDR3 is CSVTNPGTAYEQYF. CDR3 nucleotides: TGCAGCGTTACGAACCCCGGGACTGCCTACGAGCAGTACTTC.

The chain links TRBV6-5 to TRBJ1-2, with TRBD1 matching over 8 bases. The CDR3 sequence is 16 residues long. Germline assignment: CDR1 MNHEY and CDR2 SVGAGI. The V and J ends lost 0 bases and 4 bases, in that order; junction bases with no gene match: 7. This chain's CDR3 is CASSYSGTGGVYGYTF. In DNA, the CDR3 is TGTGCCAGCAGTTACTCCGGGACAGGTGGGGTCTATGGCTACACCTTC.

The chain employs TRBV19 and TRBJ2-7; 13 positions agree with TRBD2. Trimming removed 6 bases from V and 4 bases from J; junction bases left unmatched: 6. The CDR3 loop spans 15 amino acids. The germline CDR1 and CDR2 sequences are LNHDA and SQIVND (reference sequence). CDR3 protein: CASSPLAGGPYEQYF. The CDR3 bases are TGTGCCAGTAGCCCACTAGCGGGAGGGCCTTACGAGCAGTACTTC.

The rearrangement joins TRBV3-1 (or the pseudogene TRBV3-2) to TRBJ1-2, with D possibly TRBD1 on 5 matching bases. CDR1 is LGHDT and CDR2 is YNNKEL in the germline V gene (reference sequence). The CDR3 is made up of 15 amino acids. Trimming left V 4 bases short and J 4 bases short, with 16 bases between. The CDR3 protein is CASSPRRGEVYGYTF. The CDR3 coding sequence is TGTGCCAGCAGCCCGCGGCGGGGGGAGGTCTATGGCTACACCTTC.

The rearrangement joins TRBV13 to TRBJ2-1, with 7 bases that match TRBD2. This CDR3 is 14 amino acids long. V shed 7 bases and J 5 bases; nucleotides not matched to a gene: 8. CDR1 PRHDT and CDR2 FYEKMQ come from the germline V gene (reference sequence). The CDR3 nucleotides are TGTGCCAGCAACGGGGGAGGGCCACACAATGAGCAGTTCTTC. This sequence encodes CASNGGGPHNEQFF.

J is TRBJ1-2 and V is TRBV6-5; D is unresolved. The germline V gene has CDR1 MNHEY and CDR2 SVGAGI. The CDR3 covers 15 residues. V was clipped by 0 bases and J by 4 bases, with 12 bases between them. This CDR3 reads CASSYSATPTYGYTF. CDR3 DNA sequence: TGTGCCAGCAGTTACTCGGCGACACCAACCTATGGCTACACCTTC.

The rearrangement uses TRBV19 and TRBJ2-2; the match to TRBD2 covers 14 bases. CDR1 is LNHDA and CDR2 is SQIVND in the germline V gene (reference sequence). The CDR3 is made up of 15 amino acids. After removal of 4 bases from V and 8 bases from J, the junction contained 3 bases not matched to a gene. CDR3 residues: CASSKGLAGVGELFF. The CDR3 nucleotides are TGTGCCAGTAGTAAGGGACTAGCGGGAGTGGGGGAGCTGTTTTTT.

CDR3 residues: CASSDVAGNQPQHF. CDR3 sequence (DNA): TGTGCCAGCAGTGATGTGGCGGGCAATCAGCCCCAGCATTTT. V and J are TRBV2 and TRBJ1-5; no clear D gene. The V end lost 3 bases, the J end lost 2 bases, and 8 bases lay between the germline ends. Germline CDR1 is SNHLY and CDR2 is FYNNEI. The CDR3 has 14 amino acids.

The chain recombines TRBV2 with TRBJ2-7, with TRBD1 matching over 9 bases. Germline assignment: CDR1 SNHLY and CDR2 FYNNEI. V lost 6 bases and J lost 2; bases outside the gene matches: 11. The CDR3 spans 16 residues. CDR3 loop: CASSRQGGIRPYEQYF. The CDR3, as DNA: TGTGCCAGCAGCCGACAGGGGGGGATCCGTCCCTACGAGCAGTACTTC.

This clone has only a few counts. This chain joins TRBV30 and TRBJ2-7, with a weak D call TRBD1 (6 bases). CDR1 and CDR2 from the germline V gene are GTSNPN and SVGIG (reference sequence). The CDR3 covers 12 residues. V was clipped by 5 bases and J by 5 bases, with 13 bases between them. CDR3 DNA: TGTGCCTGGGAGTCCGGGACACACGAGCAGTACTTC. As protein: CAWESGTHEQYF.

In DNA form, the CDR3 reads TGTGCCAGCAGAAACCCCGGAGGGTACACTGAAGCTTTCTTT. Its translation: CASRNPGGYTEAFF. The V call is TRBV6-5, the J call TRBJ1-1, with unresolved D. Looked up from germline, CDR1 is MNHEY and CDR2 is SVGAGI. Trimming stripped 6 bases from V and 3 bases from J, with 14 bases between. The CDR3 loop spans 14 amino acids.

This rearrangement joins TRBV21-1 to TRBJ2-3; no check of the table's D call, TRBD1, against the DNA was made. TRBV21-1 is a documented pseudogene. The CDR3 length is 16 residues. This CDR3 is CASSKEGAGETDTQYF. DNA of the CDR3: TGTGCCAGCAGCAAAGAAGGGGCAGGGGAGACAGATACGCAGTATTTT.

This clone was recorded a few times. The rearrangement links TRBV2 to TRBJ2-2, with D maybe TRBD1 (5 bases). V lost 8 bases and J lost 6, with 13 bases in between. The CDR3 totals 13 residues. Germline loops: CDR1 SNHLY, CDR2 FYNNEI. The CDR3 region has the DNA TGTGCCAGCGGAAAACAGGAGCCCGGGGAGCTGTTTTTT. This sequence encodes CASGKQEPGELFF. The whole variable domain, filled in from reference TRBV2 and TRBJ2-2, reads EPEVTQTPSHQVTQMGQEVILRCVPISNHLYFYWYRQILGQKVEFLVSFYNNEISEKSEIFDDQFSVERPDGSNFTLKIRSTKLEDSAMYFCASGKQEPGELFFGEGSRLTVL.

This clone was picked up a small number of times. The chain employs TRBV7-9 and TRBJ2-7; the match to TRBD2 covers 7 bases. The J segment lost 5 bases and the V segment lost 6 bases, leaving 13 bases of the junction unmatched. The CDR3 totals 15 residues. Germline CDR1 is SEHNR and CDR2 is FQNEAQ (reference sequence). DNA of the CDR3: TGTGCCAGCAGTCCCAATTTGCGGGAGCTTAACGAGCAGTACTTC. This gives the protein CASSPNLRELNEQYF.

This rearrangement joins TRBV10-3 to TRBJ1-6; no definite D call. This CDR3 has 14 residues. Per the germline V gene, CDR1 is ENHRY and CDR2 is SYGVKD. V lost 4 bases and J 6 bases, leaving 10 bases between the germline ends. CDR3 amino acids: CAISATESNSPLHF. CDR3 nucleotides: TGTGCCATCAGTGCCACAGAAAGTAATTCACCCCTCCACTTT.

At least ten counts were recorded for this clone. The chain has TRBV12-3 or TRBV12-4 and TRBJ1-1; D not certain. The CDR3 length is 13 residues. V was clipped by 4 bases and J by 6 bases, with 12 bases between them. DNA for the CDR3: TGTGCCAGCAGTTCGTCTGACTATCCTGAAGCTTTCTTT. It codes for CASSSSDYPEAFF.

This clone appeared a few times. The chain has TRBV3-1 (or the pseudogene TRBV3-2) and TRBJ2-5; maybe TRBD2 (5 bases). Looked up from germline, CDR1 is LGHDT and CDR2 is YNNKEL (reference sequence). The CDR3 has 10 residues. Deletions cut 9 bases from V and 5 bases from J, with 7 bases between. The CDR3 is CARGDETQYF. CDR3 nucleotide sequence: TGTGCCAGGGGAGACGAGACCCAGTACTTC.

The chain has TRBV12-3 or TRBV12-4 and TRBJ1-1; D gene uncertain. Trimming took 3 bases from V and 7 from J, leaving 6 bases between them. The CDR3 is made up of 11 amino acids. The CDR3 nucleotides are TGTGCCAGCAGTTTTACGGGTGAAGCTTTCTTT. Translation: CASSFTGEAFF.

The chain couples TRBV29-1 to TRBJ1-1, with no clear D. In germline, CDR1 is SQVTM, CDR2 ANQGSEA. Trimming took 1 base from V and 1 from J, leaving 7 bases between them. This CDR3 is 13 amino acids long. The CDR3 reads CSVEGQENTEAFF. In DNA, the CDR3 is TGCAGCGTTGAAGGTCAGGAGAACACTGAAGCTTTCTTT.

V gene TRBV11-2 combines with J gene TRBJ1-3; TRBD1 aligns across 10 bases. Trimming took 2 bases from V and 3 from J; bases not matched to a gene: 7. The germline V gene encodes CDR1 SGHAT and CDR2 FQNNGV. The CDR3 sequence is 17 residues long. DNA of the CDR3: TGTGCCAGCAGCTTATCCGGGACAGGGGTATTTGGAAACACCATATATTTT. Translating it yields CASSLSGTGVFGNTIYF.

Only a few counts were recorded for this clone. The gene calls are TRBV11-1 and TRBJ2-7; D perhaps matches TRBD2 (5 bases). CDR3 length equals 14 residues. V was trimmed by 0 bases and J by 5 bases, leaving 11 bases between them. Germline lookup yields CDR1 SGHAT and CDR2 FQDESV (reference sequence). CDR3 DNA: TGTGCCAGCAGCTTAGCGGGAGCTGGCGACGAGCAGTACTTC. Its protein is CASSLAGAGDEQYF.

The chain carries TRBV6-5 and TRBJ2-7; no firm D call. CDR3 size: 13 residues. V lost 7 bases and J lost 1, with 11 bases in between. CDR1 is MNHEY, CDR2 SVGAGI, per germline. CDR3 amino acids: CASKLWRSYEQYF. In DNA, the CDR3 is TGTGCCAGCAAACTCTGGCGGTCCTACGAGCAGTACTTC.

The V and J genes are TRBV19 and TRBJ2-2; D not resolved. Germline loops: CDR1 LNHDA, CDR2 SQIVND (reference sequence). V lost 1 base and J lost 2, with 11 bases in between. This CDR3 comprises 16 residues. The CDR3 sequence is CASSIVNSGNTGELFF. The CDR3 DNA sequence: TGTGCCAGTAGTATAGTGAACAGTGGAAACACCGGGGAGCTGTTTTTT.

For the CDR3, the DNA is TGTGCCAGCAGTCTGACAGGGGTCGAGAACTATGGCTACACCTTC. It yields the protein CASSLTGVENYGYTF. The chain uses TRBV27 and TRBJ1-2; 8 bases agree with TRBD1. CDR1 and CDR2 (germline): MNHEY, SMNVEV (reference sequence). V lost 5 bases, J lost 2 bases, and 7 bases stayed unmatched. This CDR3 is built from 15 residues.

The chain combines TRBV12-3 or TRBV12-4 with TRBJ2-1, with D possibly TRBD1 on 6 matching bases. The CDR3 consists of 12 residues. V lost 5 bases to trimming and J lost 15 bases, with 17 bases between them. Here the CDR3 DNA reads TGTGCCAGCAGTCCACAACAGGGTAGTCCGTTCTTC. It yields the protein CASSPQQGSPFF.

This clone was counted a single time. CDR3 coding DNA: TGTGCCAGTAGTCGCCCCTTCATTGAGAGGGAGGGACAGCCCCAGCATTTT. Translation gives CASSRPFIEREGQPQHF. The chain couples TRBV19 to TRBJ1-5, with D uncertain. This CDR3 is built from 17 residues. Germline V gives CDR1 LNHDA, CDR2 SQIVND (reference sequence). The V end was cut by 5 bases, the J end by 7 bases, with 24 bases between.

This clone was found a few times. This chain joins TRBV14 and TRBJ1-2, with TRBD1 matching over 10 bases. V lost 3 bases to trimming and J lost 7 bases; unmatched junction nucleotides: 8. The CDR3 spans 15 residues. Germline CDR1 SGHDN, CDR2 FVKESK. As DNA, the CDR3 is TGTGCCAGCAGCCATTCGACAGGGGGCTCTGCTGGCTACACCTTC. Translation: CASSHSTGGSAGYTF.

This rearrangement joins TRBV24-1 to TRBJ1-1, with D possibly matching TRBD1 (5 bases). CDR1 and CDR2 (germline): KGHDR, SFDVKD. This CDR3 has 11 amino acids. The V end was cut by 3 bases, the J end by 12 bases, with 10 bases between. The CDR3 loop is CATSDGGRTFF. In DNA form, the CDR3 reads TGTGCCACCAGTGATGGGGGGAGAACTTTCTTT.

The rearrangement uses TRBV28 and TRBJ2-5, with D perhaps TRBD2 (7 bases). The CDR3 loop spans 16 amino acids. V was pared by 10 bases and J by 1 base, with 22 bases between. Looked up from germline, CDR1 is MDHEN and CDR2 is SYDVKM. CDR3 protein: CATQGGGHRTQETQYF. The DNA of the CDR3 is TGTGCCACTCAAGGGGGGGGGCACAGGACCCAAGAGACCCAGTACTTC.

The rearrangement links TRBV29-1 to TRBJ1-2, with D tentatively TRBD1 (5 bases). The CDR3 has 14 amino acids. Germline V gene lookup returns CDR1 SQVTM and CDR2 ANQGSEA. Between the trimmed V and J ends, which lost 6 bases and 8 bases, there was a span of 22 bases. The CDR3 DNA follows: TGCAGCGTCGCCCTAAGGGGAGGGAGCGGAGGCTACACCTTC. Its translation: CSVALRGGSGGYTF.